These 17 T cell receptor beta chains came from one sample sequenced in a study of OX40 agonist ivuxolimab in advanced cancers. The assay was immunoSEQ multiplex PCR, and TCRdb's table has in-frame clones only and misses some. The table lists tens of thousands of clones, over 80% of them singletons. The sequencing here drew on CD4+ or CD8+ T cells sorted from blood, taken in a trial of the OX40 agonist ivuxolimab. The receptor source for this set is an adult with an advanced solid tumor such as melanoma, head and neck, liver or kidney cancer.

V gene TRBV9 combines with J gene TRBJ2-3; 8 nucleotides align to TRBD2. V was clipped by 0 bases and J by 3 bases; unmatched bases: 6. This CDR3 comprises 16 residues. Germline V gene data show CDR1 as SGDLS and CDR2 as YYNGEE. The CDR3 sequence is CASSVGSAGATDTQYF. For the CDR3, the DNA is TGTGCCAGCAGCGTAGGGTCAGCGGGAGCAACAGATACGCAGTATTTT.

The chain combines TRBV30 with TRBJ2-4, with D hard to call. Germline V gene data show CDR1 as GTSNPN and CDR2 as SVGIG (reference sequence). With 1 base removed from V and 9 bases from J, the gap between germline ends came to 13 bases. This CDR3 is 13 amino acids long. Here the CDR3 DNA reads TGTGCCTGGAGTGCAATAGGGATGGGCATTCAGTACTTC. As protein: CAWSAIGMGIQYF.

The gene calls are TRBV5-1 and TRBJ2-5, with D perhaps TRBD1 or TRBD2 (5 bases each). V was trimmed by 2 bases and J by 13 bases, leaving 15 bases between them. This CDR3 contains 12 residues. Germline CDR1 SGHRS, CDR2 YFSETQ. The CDR3 spells CASSFSGALGYF. In nucleotides, the CDR3 is TGCGCCAGCAGCTTCTCCGGGGCCCTTGGGTACTTC.

V usage is TRBV5-4 and J usage is TRBJ2-4; TRBD2 matches at 11 bases. The CDR3 consists of 14 residues. Germline values: CDR1 SGHNT, CDR2 YYREEE (reference sequence). The J segment lost 6 bases and the V segment lost 4 bases, leaving 3 bases of the junction unmatched. CDR3 nucleotides: TGTGCCAGCAGCCCTGGACTAGCGGGAAACATTCAGTACTTC. It encodes CASSPGLAGNIQYF.

The rearrangement uses TRBV5-4 and TRBJ2-5, with D perhaps TRBD1 (5 bases). Germline assignment: CDR1 SGHNT and CDR2 YYREEE (reference sequence). The V and J ends lost 0 bases and 2 bases respectively, with 8 bases between them. The CDR3 has 14 amino acids. The CDR3 sequence: CASSLVDSQETQYF. The CDR3, as DNA: TGTGCCAGCAGCTTGGTAGACAGTCAAGAGACCCAGTACTTC.

The gene calls are TRBV9 and TRBJ2-5; the D call may be TRBD1 or TRBD2 (5 bases each). This CDR3 spans 13 amino acids. Germline CDR1 SGDLS, CDR2 YYNGEE. V was pared by 3 bases and J by 5 bases, with 11 bases between. CDR3 loop: CASSGGVDETQYF. In nucleotides, the CDR3 is TGTGCCAGCAGCGGAGGGGTCGACGAGACCCAGTACTTC.

The rearrangement links TRBV11-2 to TRBJ2-5, with 9 bases identical to TRBD1. Germline V gene sequence: CDR1 SGHAT, CDR2 FQNNGV. This CDR3 comprises 15 residues. Trimming cost V 3 bases and J 2 bases; bases outside gene matches: 4. The CDR3 bases are TGTGCCAGCAGCTTGACAGGGGGGAAACAAGAGACCCAGTACTTC. Residues: CASSLTGGKQETQYF.

V usage is TRBV2 and J usage is TRBJ2-7, with 8 positions matching TRBD1. This CDR3 has 15 amino acids. CDR1 and CDR2 from the germline V gene are SNHLY and FYNNEI. With V trimmed by 5 bases and J by 5 bases, 11 bases remained unmatched. CDR3 amino acids: CASSPLRTGRNEQYF. The CDR3 nucleotides read TGTGCCAGCAGTCCTCTCCGGACAGGGAGAAACGAGCAGTACTTC.

CDR3 in DNA: TGTGCCAGCACGTCCCAGACCACTGAAGCTTTCTTT. Residues: CASTSQTTEAFF. The chain combines TRBV6-6 with TRBJ1-1; D not certain. This CDR3 comprises 12 residues. Trimming removed 7 bases at V and 4 bases at J, with 10 bases between. The germline V gene encodes CDR1 MNHNY and CDR2 SVGAGI (reference sequence).

The rearrangement links TRBV5-5 to TRBJ2-5; D is ambiguous. The ends were cut back, 2 bases at V and 7 bases at J, with 12 bases in the middle. This CDR3 has 13 amino acids. Germline values: CDR1 SGHKS, CDR2 YYEKEE (reference sequence). CDR3 sequence (DNA): TGTGCCAGCAGCTTTGGGGAAGAGTGGACCCAGTACTTC. This encodes CASSFGEEWTQYF.

This chain connects TRBV19 to TRBJ1-5; D gene unclear. CDR1 and CDR2 from the germline V gene are LNHDA and SQIVND (reference sequence). The CDR3 has 17 amino acids. V dropped 7 bases and J dropped 2 bases, with 21 bases sitting between them. The CDR3: CASTPLGNRLGNQPQHF. The CDR3 bases are TGTGCCAGTACCCCTTTAGGGAACAGATTAGGCAATCAGCCCCAGCATTTT.

The chain is built from TRBV2 and TRBJ2-3, with 10 bases identical to TRBD2. The germline CDR1 and CDR2 sequences are SNHLY and FYNNEI. Trimming cost V 4 bases and J 4 bases; bases outside gene matches: 17. This CDR3 contains 19 residues. The CDR3 spells CASSGRASGGRGAADTQYF. The CDR3 coding sequence is TGTGCCAGCAGTGGTCGGGCTAGCGGGGGCCGCGGCGCAGCAGATACGCAGTATTTT. The full variable domain, its missing parts supplied by reference TRBV2 and TRBJ2-3, is EPEVTQTPSHQVTQMGQEVILRCVPISNHLYFYWYRQILGQKVEFLVSFYNNEISEKSEIFDDQFSVERPDGSNFTLKIRSTKLEDSAMYFCASSGRASGGRGAADTQYFGPGTRLTVL.

This clone was picked up one time. This chain joins TRBV7-3 and TRBJ2-7; D possibly corresponds to TRBD1 (6 bases). The CDR3 runs to 14 residues. Trimming removed 1 base from V and 2 bases from J, with 9 bases in between. The V gene's germline CDR1 is SGHTA and CDR2 FQGTGA. The CDR3 DNA follows: TGTGCCAGCAGCTTAAAGACAGGCCCCTACGAGCAGTACTTC. Its protein is CASSLKTGPYEQYF.

The chain combines TRBV6-5 with TRBJ2-1; 8 nucleotides agree with TRBD2. Germline CDR1 and CDR2: MNHEY and SVGAGI. The CDR3 has 15 amino acids. J gave up 6 bases and V 5 bases, and 9 bases lay outside the gene matches. This CDR3 reads CASSNGAGVSNEQFF. CDR3 DNA sequence: TGTGCCAGCAGTAATGGAGCGGGAGTGAGCAATGAGCAGTTCTTC.

The rearrangement uses TRBV6-6 and TRBJ1-5; 7 positions match TRBD1. J lost 4 bases, V lost 5 bases, and 5 bases had no gene match. The CDR3 has 14 amino acids. Per germline, CDR1 MNHNY and CDR2 SVGAGI (reference sequence). For the CDR3, the DNA is TGTGCCAGCAGTCGACAGGGAGGTAATCAGCCCCAGCATTTT. It is translated as CASSRQGGNQPQHF.

This chain uses TRBV28 with TRBJ1-6, with 7 bases aligning to TRBD1. This CDR3 has 15 residues. Looked up from germline, CDR1 is MDHEN and CDR2 is SYDVKM. V dropped 6 bases and J dropped 5; count of bases not matched to a gene: 7. CDR3 sequence reads: CASRLIDRDNSPLHF. DNA for the CDR3: TGTGCCAGCAGACTAATCGACAGGGATAATTCACCCCTCCACTTT.

This clone has a single count. The genes are TRBV28 and TRBJ2-4, with 7 bases that match TRBD2. The J segment lost 1 base and the V segment lost 2 bases, leaving 8 bases of the junction unmatched. Germline assignment: CDR1 MDHEN and CDR2 SYDVKM. CDR3 size: 17 residues. The CDR3 sequence is CASSLGLGVNAKNIQYF. The CDR3 DNA is TGTGCCAGCAGTTTAGGACTAGGGGTTAATGCCAAAAACATTCAGTACTTC.